This entry is about one TCR beta chain. As yet, its antigen is unknown. This entry comes from a study of cytomegalovirus exposure and HLA in healthy donors. Study results and caveats: Usually a TCR sequence was rare, but some public TCRs were found in many donors.

Germline V gives CDR1 MGHRA, CDR2 YSYEKL. This CDR3 contains 14 residues. Trimming shortened V by 1 base and J by 4 bases, and 10 bases separated the two germline ends. The protocol was immunoSEQ multiplex PCR, while the TCRdb copy is restricted to in-frame clones and leaves out a portion. The profile shows approximately 220,000 clones, 85% to 90% of them singletons. The sequenced material came from PBMCs. The sequence came from a man aged 18 to 29 in good health and CMV-seronegative. The chain has TRBV4-1 and TRBJ1-2, with D unresolved. This CDR3 is CASSQGPGSYGYTF. For the CDR3, the DNA is TGCGCCAGCAGCCAAGGGCCCGGGTCCTATGGCTACACCTTC.